This record covers a single T cell receptor (beta chain). This specimen belongs to a study of T cell changes during pregnancy in multiple sclerosis. Assay: immunoSEQ multiplex PCR; the TCRdb copy retains only in-frame clones and omits some. Of approximately 88,000 clones listed, roughly 93% are singletons. The CDR3 totals 14 residues. Trimming took 0 bases from V and 4 from J; bases not matched to a gene: 4. Germline values: CDR1 SGHRS, CDR2 YFSETQ. The sequences come from peripheral blood, collected in the third trimester of pregnancy. The J gene is TRBJ2-7, the V gene TRBV5-1, with 7 nucleotides matching TRBD2. The TCR was taken from a female donor with multiple sclerosis, enrolled in a pregnancy study. In DNA form, the CDR3 reads TGCGCCAGCAGCTTGGGGGGGGGTCGGTACGAGCAGTACTTC. This translates into CASSLGGGRYEQYF.